The rows below give T cell receptor beta chains drawn from one sample of a study of blood T cells in healthy people across ages. TCRdb ran MiXCR on the 5' RACE reads and lists one entry per CDR3 protein. The table records 790,000 or so distinct CDR3 sequences, around 50% of them present only once. The sample consisted of blood. These receptors were obtained from a man older than 75 in good health. CDR3s include the opening cysteine and the closing phenylalanine or tryptophan.

v_call cdr3_aa
TRBV14 CASSLPASAQFF
TRBV24-1 CATSDTWEDEQYF
TRBV29-1 CSHTTRQDSYEQYF
TRBV7-2 CASSPEGWYNEQFF
TRBV4-3 CASSQEGPNNEQFF
TRBV3-1 CASSRSLYTGELFF
TRBV2 CASRNYEQYF
TRBV4-1 CASSHPRQDSTDTQYF
TRBV4-2 CTSSQDAASGRQNEQFF
TRBV25-1 CASTSGGAFYEQYF
TRBV27 CASSPDRGVVQETQYF
TRBV10-3 CAISESKQTSGGDEQFF
TRBV7-9 CASAGGGRAYEQYF
TRBV12-3/TRBV12-4 CASRTHSEGSYEQYF
TRBV29-1 CSGMGQGTYNEQFF
TRBV20-1 CSAFGGTPDSYEQYF
TRBV28 CASSTTDRGAEAFF
TRBV20-1 CSAPRTSGSADTQYF
TRBV29-1 CSVSGALNTEAFF
TRBV6-5 CASSYSGGDSPLHF
TRBV4-3 CASSQDLGVDTQYF
TRBV7-9 CASSIQFYEQYF
TRBV12-3/TRBV12-4 CASRPGTSGNYNEQFF
TRBV9 CASSRRASGPYEQYF
TRBV20-1 CSASPSGRGTGELFF
TRBV7-9 CASSSVGEQYF
TRBV12-3/TRBV12-4 CASSVARVRADAEYF
TRBV18 CASSPTRGPSYEQYF
TRBV12-3/TRBV12-4 CASSLVLGQVVKNIQYF
TRBV27 CASRPVDGGRVEQYF
TRBV5-1 CASSPTSRGNEQFF
TRBV5-1 CASSSLIAGILTDTQYF
TRBV28 CASSSRTSGSLLVFDEQFF
TRBV5-1 CASSLDGGAGGEQYF
TRBV29-1 CSVELQQETQYF
TRBV20-1 CSAAGRNEQFF
TRBV20-1 CSARGYFKGTSDSYEQYF
TRBV28 CASTGGAGETQYF
TRBV20-1 CSASSPTGGAETQYF
TRBV5-1 CASSLKQGTEAFF
TRBV29-1 CSGSQRGAPYNEQFF
TRBV24-1 CATSDLWRSSYNEQFF
TRBV7-2 CASSLIRDHYNEQYF
TRBV20-1 CSAKPGQGHYGYTF
TRBV28 CASRRTGGETQYF